This passage covers 15 T cell receptor beta chains from one sample sequenced in a study of identical twins. TCRdb processed the 5' RACE reads anew with MiXCR; each CDR3 protein has one entry. The table shows some 500,000 distinct CDR3 sequences, with 14% occurring only once. The same sample was also studied in work on yellow fever vaccine responses in identical twins.

Material: CD4+ T cells sorted from blood. These receptors were taken from a woman aged 18-29 years in good health.

The chain has TRBV7-2 and TRBJ2-5, with 8 bases that match TRBD2. CDR1 is SGHTA and CDR2 is FQGNSA in the germline V gene. After removal of 1 base from V and 4 bases from J, the junction contained 11 bases not matched to a gene. The CDR3 sequence is 17 residues long. The CDR3 region is CASSLGSAGVRGETQYF. CDR3 DNA sequence: TGTGCCAGCAGCTTAGGTTCAGCGGGGGTGCGGGGAGAGACCCAGTACTTC. Full variable domain (missing parts from reference TRBV7-2 and TRBJ2-5): GAGVSQSPSNKVTEKGKDVELRCDPISGHTALYWYRQSLGQGLEFLIYFQGNSAPDKSGLPSDRFSAERTGGSVSTLTIQRTQQEDSAVYLCASSLGSAGVRGETQYFGPGTRLLVL.

This clonotype was seen only a few times. The V gene is TRBV4-2, the J gene TRBJ2-1, with TRBD2 as a possible D gene (5 bases). There are 14 residues in the CDR3. Germline CDR1 LGHNA, CDR2 YNFKEQ. Trimming stripped 0 bases from V and 10 bases from J, with 13 bases between. The CDR3 protein is CASSQDLEGREQFF. The CDR3, as DNA: TGTGCCAGCAGCCAAGATCTTGAGGGCCGCGAGCAGTTCTTC.

This clonotype was seen only a few times. V and J are TRBV7-2 and TRBJ2-2, with 12 bases that match TRBD2. After removal of 0 bases from V and 3 bases from J, the junction contained 5 bases not matched to a gene. In germline, CDR1 is SGHTA, CDR2 FQGNSA. CDR3 length: 18 amino acids. The CDR3 loop reads CASSLATSGRGHTGELFF. CDR3 nucleotides: TGTGCCAGCAGCTTAGCGACTAGCGGGAGAGGTCACACCGGGGAGCTGTTTTTT. The variable domain in full, completed from reference TRBV7-2 and TRBJ2-2, reads GAGVSQSPSNKVTEKGKDVELRCDPISGHTALYWYRQSLGQGLEFLIYFQGNSAPDKSGLPSDRFSAERTGGSVSTLTIQRTQQEDSAVYLCASSLATSGRGHTGELFFGEGSRLTVL.

In this sample, this clonotype turned up a few times. The chain joins TRBV24-1 to TRBJ2-3; the match to TRBD2 covers 9 bases. CDR1 and CDR2 (germline): KGHDR, SFDVKD. V shed 4 bases, J shed 3 bases, and the junction held 13 bases outside the gene matches. The length of the CDR3 is 18 residues. The CDR3 coding sequence is TGTGCCACCAGTGACCCCGTGGTGGCTAGCGGGGTGACAGATACGCAGTATTTT. Translating it yields CATSDPVVASGVTDTQYF.

The genes are TRBV4-1 and TRBJ2-7; D possibly corresponds to TRBD2 (6 bases). The germline CDR1 and CDR2 sequences are MGHRA and YSYEKL. The CDR3 has 14 residues. Trimming removed 4 bases at V and 3 bases at J, with 13 bases between. This chain's CDR3 is CASSPGLKGYEQYF. The CDR3 DNA follows: TGCGCCAGCAGCCCCGGACTAAAAGGCTACGAGCAGTACTTC.

This clonotype was counted only a few times. The genes are TRBV12-3 or TRBV12-4 and TRBJ2-6, with TRBD2 matching 12 bases. CDR3 length: 16 amino acids. The CDR3 region has the DNA TGTGCTTTGAGACTAGCGGGAGCGAAAGGGGCCAACGTCCTGACTTTC. It is translated as CALRLAGAKGANVLTF.

This clonotype was seen more than once but under ten times. This sequence joins TRBV10-3 and TRBJ2-3; D not resolved. The CDR3 spans 12 residues. V lost 1 base to trimming and J lost 2 bases, with 1 base between them. Germline-derived CDR1 and CDR2 are ENHRY and SYGVKD. The CDR3 region is CAISEFTDTQYF. The CDR3 region has the DNA TGTGCCATCAGTGAGTTCACAGATACGCAGTATTTT.

This rearrangement joins TRBV29-1 to TRBJ1-2; D is unresolved. The CDR3 spans 13 residues. Between the trimmed V and J ends, which lost 4 bases and 6 bases, there was a span of 15 bases. The V gene's germline CDR1 is SQVTM and CDR2 ANQGSEA. CDR3 sequence reads: CSVAVGVPDGYTF. CDR3 DNA sequence: TGCAGCGTTGCGGTCGGGGTTCCGGATGGCTACACCTTC.

The rearrangement links TRBV6-1 to TRBJ2-7; 7 nucleotides agree with TRBD1. The CDR3 is 15 amino acids. The V segment lost 6 bases and the J segment 11 bases; nucleotides outside the gene matches: 19. The germline gives CDR1 MNHNS, CDR2 SASEGT. The CDR3 here is CASRTRAQRWQGEYF. The CDR3 DNA is TGTGCCAGCAGGACCCGGGCGCAAAGGTGGCAGGGGGAGTACTTC.

The gene calls are TRBV15 and TRBJ2-1; D possibly matches TRBD1 or TRBD2 (6 bases each). V lost 1 base to trimming and J lost 2 bases, with 12 bases between them. This CDR3 contains 16 residues. The germline gives CDR1 LNHNV, CDR2 YYDKDF (reference sequence). The CDR3 is CATSRGGADPYNEQFF. As DNA, the CDR3 is TGTGCCACCAGCAGAGGGGGGGCAGATCCCTACAATGAGCAGTTCTTC. Looking up the rest from reference TRBV15 and TRBJ2-1 gives the full variable domain: DAMVIQNPRYQVTQFGKPVTLSCSQTLNHNVMYWYQQKSSQAPKLLFHYYDKDFNNEADTPDNFQSRRPNTSFCFLDIRSPGLGDTAMYLCATSRGGADPYNEQFFGPGTRLTVL.

There are many counts of this clonotype. The chain carries TRBV20-1 and TRBJ2-5; the match to TRBD2 covers 12 bases. Germline assignment: CDR1 DFQATT and CDR2 SNEGSKA (reference sequence). CDR3 length equals 15 residues. V shed 3 bases, J shed 2 bases, and the junction held 4 bases outside the gene matches. The CDR3 coding sequence is TGCAGTGCTAGGTCCCTAGCGGGGGGGCAAGAGACCCAGTACTTC. This gives the protein CSARSLAGGQETQYF.

This clonotype turned up a few times. This sequence joins TRBV4-1 and TRBJ2-5; D is perhaps TRBD1 or TRBD2 (5 bases each). V lost 5 bases to trimming and J lost 7 bases, with 14 bases between them. The CDR3 is 13 amino acids. Germline assignment: CDR1 MGHRA and CDR2 YSYEKL. The CDR3 spells CASSVRRGGTQYF. The CDR3 DNA reads TGCGCCAGCAGCGTAAGACGTGGGGGGACCCAGTACTTC.

V usage is TRBV10-3 and J usage is TRBJ2-2; TRBD2 aligns across 9 bases. V shed 0 bases, J shed 7 bases, and the junction held 3 bases outside the gene matches. CDR1 and CDR2 from the germline V gene are ENHRY and SYGVKD. This CDR3 has 15 amino acids. CDR3 amino acids: CAISESSGGRGELFF. The CDR3 DNA is TGTGCCATCAGTGAGTCTAGCGGGGGACGCGGGGAGCTGTTTTTT.

In its sample, this clonotype was seen a few times. In nucleotides, the CDR3 is TGTGCCAGCCTAGGACAGGCTGGGAACGAGCAGTACTTC. Protein product: CASLGQAGNEQYF. The gene calls are TRBV6-1 and TRBJ2-7, with 7 bases matching TRBD1. Germline V gives CDR1 MNHNS, CDR2 SASEGT. The CDR3 is made up of 13 amino acids. V shed 8 bases and J 5 bases; nucleotides not matched to a gene: 9.

This chain connects TRBV10-3 to TRBJ2-7, with D perhaps matching TRBD1 (5 bases). Trimming removed 10 bases at V and 2 bases at J, with 18 bases between. The CDR3 totals 14 residues. Germline CDR1 and CDR2: ENHRY and SYGVKD. This chain's CDR3 is CATTTTTATYEQYF. The CDR3 region has the DNA TGTGCCACCACTACCACGACAGCGACCTACGAGCAGTACTTC.